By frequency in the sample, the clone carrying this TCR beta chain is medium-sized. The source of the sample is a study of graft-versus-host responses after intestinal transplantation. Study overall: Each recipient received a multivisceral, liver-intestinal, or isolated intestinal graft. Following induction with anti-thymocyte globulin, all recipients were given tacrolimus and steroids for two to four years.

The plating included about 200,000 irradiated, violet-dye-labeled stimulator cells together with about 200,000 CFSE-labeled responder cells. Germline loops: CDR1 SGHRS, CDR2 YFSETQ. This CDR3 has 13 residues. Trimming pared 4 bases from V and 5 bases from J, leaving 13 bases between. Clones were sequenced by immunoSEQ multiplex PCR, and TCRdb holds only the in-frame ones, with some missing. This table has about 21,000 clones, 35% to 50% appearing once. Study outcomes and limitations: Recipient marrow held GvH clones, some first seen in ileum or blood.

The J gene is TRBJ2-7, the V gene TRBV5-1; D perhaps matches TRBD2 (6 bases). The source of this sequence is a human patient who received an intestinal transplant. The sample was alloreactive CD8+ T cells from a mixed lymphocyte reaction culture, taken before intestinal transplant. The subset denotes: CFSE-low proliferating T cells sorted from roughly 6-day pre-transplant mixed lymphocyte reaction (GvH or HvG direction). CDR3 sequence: CASSGRPMDEQYF. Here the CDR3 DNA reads TGCGCCAGCAGCGGGAGGCCAATGGACGAGCAGTACTTC.